Below are 18 T cell receptor beta chains sequenced from a single sample in a study of Ad26.COV2.S vaccination and SARS-CoV-2 variants. Method: immunoSEQ multiplex PCR; TCRdb's copy keeps in-frame clones and lacks some. Counted here are about 240,000 clones, more than 75% occurring once; the ten biggest clones make up around a tenth. The treatment: 19 received Ad26.COV2.S at low or high dose, single or two shots; 5 received placebo; per-sample allocation not given. Each sample was drawn 63 days after the first injection (of vaccine or placebo). The sample was peripheral blood, taken in a trial of Ad26.COV2.S vaccine versus placebo. These receptors were taken from a person aged 18 to 65 who received the Ad26.COV2.S COVID-19 vaccine or a placebo.

The rearrangement uses TRBV7-9 and TRBJ2-1; TRBD2 aligns across 10 bases. Trimming removed 1 base from V and 7 bases from J; junction bases left unmatched: 4. In germline, CDR1 is SEHNR, CDR2 FQNEAQ (reference sequence). The CDR3 has 15 amino acids. CDR3 sequence (DNA): TGTGCCAGCAGCTTAGTAGCGGGGGGTATGAATGAGCAGTTCTTC. As protein: CASSLVAGGMNEQFF. Supplemented by reference TRBV7-9 and TRBJ2-1, the full variable domain reads DTGVSQNPRHKITKRGQNVTFRCDPISEHNRLYWYRQTLGQGPEFLTYFQNEAQLEKSRLLSDRFSAERPKGSFSTLEIQRTEQGDSAMYLCASSLVAGGMNEQFFGPGTRLTVL.

This clone is a singleton in its sample. The V gene is TRBV28, the J gene TRBJ1-1; D not resolved. The CDR3 is 12 amino acids. The germline CDR1 and CDR2 sequences are MDHEN and SYDVKM. With 6 bases removed from V and 2 bases from J, the gap between germline ends came to 7 bases. The CDR3 bases are TGTGCCAGCAGGTTGGGAAACACTGAAGCTTTCTTT. This sequence encodes CASRLGNTEAFF.

This sequence joins TRBV19 and TRBJ1-3, with D perhaps matching TRBD1 (6 bases). This CDR3 comprises 15 residues. CDR1 and CDR2 from the germline V gene are LNHDA and SQIVND (reference sequence). V lost 7 bases and J 0 bases, leaving 13 bases between the germline ends. The CDR3 here is CASTRPGASGNTIYF. As DNA, the CDR3 is TGTGCCAGTACCCGACCGGGGGCCTCTGGAAACACCATATATTTT.

The rearrangement uses TRBV19 and TRBJ2-1; the match to TRBD2 covers 15 bases. This CDR3 has 15 amino acids. Germline CDR1 is LNHDA and CDR2 is SQIVND (reference sequence). V gave up 4 bases and J gave up 8 bases; unmatched junction bases: 3. CDR3 sequence (DNA): TGTGCCAGTAGTACGGGACTAGCGGGAGGTGATGAGCAGTTCTTC. Translated: CASSTGLAGGDEQFF.

The chain links TRBV6-2 or TRBV6-3 to TRBJ1-6; TRBD1 might be the D (5 bases). Trimming removed 2 bases from V and 8 bases from J, with 16 bases in between. Germline CDR1 is MNHEY and CDR2 is SVGEGT. The CDR3 covers 16 residues. This chain's CDR3 is CASSYRGITVDSPLHF. CDR3 DNA: TGTGCCAGCAGTTACAGGGGCATTACGGTGGATTCACCCCTCCACTTT.

This CDR3 reads CASSEAGGELFF. CDR3 bases: TGCGCCAGCTCAGAAGCAGGCGGGGAGCTGTTTTTT. The rearrangement joins TRBV5-1 to TRBJ2-2; unclear D gene. The germline gives CDR1 SGHRS, CDR2 YFSETQ. Deletions cut 7 bases from V and 7 bases from J, with 11 bases between. This CDR3 comprises 12 residues.

This chain links TRBV4-1 with TRBJ2-7; maybe TRBD1 (5 bases). Germline values: CDR1 MGHRA, CDR2 YSYEKL. This CDR3 is 13 amino acids long. Trimming took off 4 bases at V and 2 bases at J, with 9 bases between the two ends. The DNA for the CDR3 is TGCGCCAGCAGCCCGACAGAAACCTACGAGCAGTACTTC. It translates to CASSPTETYEQYF.

V usage is TRBV19 and J usage is TRBJ1-1, with D possibly matching TRBD1 (6 bases). CDR3 length: 11 residues. With 10 bases removed from V and 4 bases from J, the gap between germline ends came to 10 bases. In germline, CDR1 is LNHDA, CDR2 SQIVND (reference sequence). CDR3 amino acids: CATEGGTEAFF. CDR3 bases: TGTGCCACAGAAGGGGGCACTGAAGCTTTCTTT.

V and J are TRBV9 and TRBJ2-7, with a possible D match to TRBD2 (5 bases). The CDR3 loop spans 16 amino acids. Germline values: CDR1 SGDLS, CDR2 YYNGEE. The V and J ends lost 0 bases and 7 bases respectively, with 20 bases between them. The CDR3 nucleotides are TGTGCCAGCAGCGTAGGGCATCGGGGTTCCGCTAATGAGCAGTACTTC. Its translation is CASSVGHRGSANEQYF.

This clone was counted a single time. This rearrangement joins TRBV25-1 to TRBJ2-2, with D possibly TRBD2 on 5 matching bases. The CDR3 extends over 15 amino acids. V was shortened by 4 bases and J by 4 bases, with 13 bases between the two germline ends. Germline assignment: CDR1 MGHDK and CDR2 SYGVNS. As DNA, the CDR3 is TGTGCCAGCAGTGCCGGGATTCGGGGCACCGGGGAGCTGTTTTTT. Its protein is CASSAGIRGTGELFF.

The gene calls are TRBV7-2 and TRBJ1-1; D not certain. CDR3 length equals 12 residues. V was cut by 5 bases and J by 3 bases, with 7 bases left in between. CDR1 is SGHTA, CDR2 FQGNSA, per germline. The CDR3 spells CASSPEYTEAFF. DNA for the CDR3: TGTGCCAGCAGCCCGGAGTACACTGAAGCTTTCTTT.

The V call is TRBV5-1, the J call TRBJ2-1, with 12 bases identical to TRBD2. Trimming cost V 4 bases and J 7 bases; bases outside gene matches: 6. The CDR3 has 15 amino acids. Germline V gene sequence: CDR1 SGHRS, CDR2 YFSETQ. CDR3 loop: CASSALAGGQNEQFF. CDR3 in DNA: TGCGCCAGCAGCGCTCTAGCGGGGGGGCAGAATGAGCAGTTCTTC.

This clone has a single count. V gene TRBV5-6 combines with J gene TRBJ2-3; the D gene is possibly TRBD2 (5 bases). Per the germline V gene, CDR1 is SGHDT and CDR2 is YYEEEE. V was shortened by 0 bases and J by 1 base, with 9 bases between the two germline ends. The CDR3 spans 15 residues. DNA of the CDR3: TGTGCCAGCAGCTTGGAGGGAGACCGCACAGATACGCAGTATTTT. Its protein product is CASSLEGDRTDTQYF.

The rearrangement joins TRBV7-9 to TRBJ1-1; a possible D gene is TRBD1 (5 bases). CDR3 size: 13 residues. Looked up from germline, CDR1 is SEHNR and CDR2 is FQNEAQ (reference sequence). V shed 3 bases and J shed 4 bases, with 9 bases lying between them. The CDR3, as DNA: TGTGCCAGCAGCTTCGACAGTGGCACTGAAGCTTTCTTT. It is translated as CASSFDSGTEAFF.

The rearrangement uses TRBV18 and TRBJ2-1; 10 nucleotides match TRBD1. Germline lookup yields CDR1 KGHSH and CDR2 LQKENI. This CDR3 contains 15 residues. V was pared by 5 bases and J by 7 bases, with 8 bases of the junction left unmatched. This CDR3 reads CASSSGQGRRNEQFF. CDR3 bases: TGTGCCAGCTCATCGGGACAGGGGAGAAGGAATGAGCAGTTCTTC.

The rearrangement joins TRBV6-5 to TRBJ2-2; a weak D match, TRBD2 (5 bases). Germline V CDR1 and CDR2: MNHEY, SVGAGI. CDR3 length: 13 amino acids. Trimming took 5 bases from V and 14 from J, leaving 18 bases between them. The CDR3 here is CASSPISPWTLFF. The CDR3 bases are TGTGCCAGCAGTCCCATTTCTCCTTGGACTCTGTTTTTT.

V and J are TRBV15 and TRBJ1-5; D not certain. The germline V gene has CDR1 LNHNV and CDR2 YYDKDF (reference sequence). The ends were cut back, 0 bases at V and 6 bases at J, with 9 bases in the middle. This CDR3 is 14 amino acids long. The CDR3 region has the DNA TGTGCCACCAGCAGAGATAAGGGAAGTCAGCCCCAGCATTTT. Residues: CATSRDKGSQPQHF.

V usage is TRBV18 and J usage is TRBJ2-1, with 8 bases lining up with TRBD2. Germline loops: CDR1 KGHSH, CDR2 LQKENI. CDR3 length: 19 amino acids. Trimming removed 2 bases from V and 0 bases from J; junction bases left unmatched: 12. The CDR3 DNA is TGTGCCAGCTCACCATTGGCTAGCGGGCTTACCAGCTCCTACAATGAGCAGTTCTTC. Its protein is CASSPLASGLTSSYNEQFF.